This section outlines one T cell receptor beta chain sequence together with its context. The data belong to a study of T cell responses to AZD1222 COVID-19 vaccine. The method was immunoSEQ multiplex PCR; TCRdb's version includes in-frame clones alone and lacks a portion of them. Of about 160,000 clones listed, 80% to 90% are singletons. Trimming left V 2 bases short and J 6 bases short, with 17 bases between. The CDR3 length is 16 residues. Looked up from germline, CDR1 is SGHDT and CDR2 is YYEEEE. The source of this sequence is an adult in good health. The sequencing used peripheral blood, collected on day 0 of AZD1222 vaccination. This chain connects TRBV5-6 to TRBJ2-2; TRBD1 is a possible D gene (6 bases). The chain's CDR3 is CASSFDNRVRAGELFF. CDR3 bases: TGTGCCAGCAGCTTCGATAACAGGGTTCGCGCCGGGGAGCTGTTTTTT.